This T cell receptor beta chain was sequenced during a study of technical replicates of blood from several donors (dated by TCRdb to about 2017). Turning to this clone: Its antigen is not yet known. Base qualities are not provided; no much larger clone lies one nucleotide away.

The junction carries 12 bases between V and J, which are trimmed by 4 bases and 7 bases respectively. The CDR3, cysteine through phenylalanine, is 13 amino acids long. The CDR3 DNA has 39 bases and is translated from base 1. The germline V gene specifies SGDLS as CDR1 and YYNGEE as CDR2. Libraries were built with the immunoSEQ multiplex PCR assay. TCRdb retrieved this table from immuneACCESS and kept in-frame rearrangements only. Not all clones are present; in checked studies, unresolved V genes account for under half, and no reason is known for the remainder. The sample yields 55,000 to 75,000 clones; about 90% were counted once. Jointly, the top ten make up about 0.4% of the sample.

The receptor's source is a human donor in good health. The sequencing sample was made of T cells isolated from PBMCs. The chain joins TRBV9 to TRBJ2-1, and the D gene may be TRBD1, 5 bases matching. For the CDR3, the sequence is CASSLRGVNEQFF. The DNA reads TGTGCCAGCAGCTTAAGGGGCGTTAATGAGCAGTTCTTC.